The present TCR beta chain was sequenced within a study of blood T cell repertoires in COVID-19. Overall study: Acute-phase and convalescent COVID-19 samples originated in the United States, Italy and Spain.

The CDR3 totals 14 residues. Germline V CDR1 and CDR2: KGHDR, SFDVKD. V was pared by 5 bases and J by 6 bases, with 3 bases of the junction left unmatched. A word on this clone: The same CDR3 arises from other DNA sequences in this sample as well.

The protocol was immunoSEQ multiplex PCR, while the TCRdb copy is restricted to in-frame clones and leaves out a portion. The sample shows about 370,000 clones, 87% of them seen only once. Sequencing input: peripheral blood. The receptor comes from a woman aged 25 to 45 with COVID-19, enrolled during active disease. The chain joins TRBV24-1 to TRBJ2-1; 10 positions match TRBD1. In DNA form, the CDR3 reads TGTGCCACCAGTGGGACAGGGGGGAGCAATGAGCAGTTCTTC. It codes for CATSGTGGSNEQFF.